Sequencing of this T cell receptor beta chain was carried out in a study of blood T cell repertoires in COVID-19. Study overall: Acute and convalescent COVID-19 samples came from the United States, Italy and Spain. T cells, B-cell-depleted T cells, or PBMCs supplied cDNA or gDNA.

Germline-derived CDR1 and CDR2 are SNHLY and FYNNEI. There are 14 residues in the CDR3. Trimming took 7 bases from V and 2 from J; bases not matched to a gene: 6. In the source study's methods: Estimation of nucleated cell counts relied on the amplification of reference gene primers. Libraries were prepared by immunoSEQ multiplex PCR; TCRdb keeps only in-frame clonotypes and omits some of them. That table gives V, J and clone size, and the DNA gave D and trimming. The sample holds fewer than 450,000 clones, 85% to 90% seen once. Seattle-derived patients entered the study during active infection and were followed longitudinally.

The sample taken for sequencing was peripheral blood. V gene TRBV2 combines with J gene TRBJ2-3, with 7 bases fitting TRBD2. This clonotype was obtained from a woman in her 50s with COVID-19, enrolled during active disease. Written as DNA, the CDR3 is TGTGCCAGCAAACCTAGCGGAACCACAGATACGCAGTATTTT. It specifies CASKPSGTTDTQYF.